These T cell receptor beta chains were read from a single sample in a study of blood T cell repertoires in COVID-19. The data were produced by immunoSEQ multiplex PCR, yet TCRdb's version contains in-frame clones alone and is incomplete. The sample holds 200,000 to 250,000 clones, about 84% seen once. Sequenced input: PBMCs or T cells enriched from blood (not recorded which). The source of these receptors is a man in his 60s who had recovered from COVID-19. Each CDR3 is given with its conserved first and last residue. The order of the fields is J gene, D gene, V gene, clone size, CDR3 protein, CDR3 DNA. A D gene is named only where the DNA matches it firmly. Size is omitted from some rows. Given values are once, few, many or a class for expanded clones.

TRBJ1-1 NA TRBV19 NA CASKEGPMNTEAFF TGTGCCAGTAAGGAGGGACCGATGAACACTGAAGCTTTCTTT
TRBJ2-5 NA TRBV9 NA CASSVRGAQETQYF TGTGCCAGCAGCGTACGGGGGGCCCAAGAGACCCAGTACTTC
TRBJ1-5 TRBD1 TRBV12-5 NA CASGLEQGAGQPQHF TGTGCTAGTGGTTTGGAACAGGGGGCTGGTCAGCCCCAGCATTTT
TRBJ2-5 TRBD1 TRBV25-1 NA CASRADRGAQETQYF TGTGCCAGCAGGGCCGACAGGGGAGCTCAAGAGACCCAGTACTTC
TRBJ1-6 NA TRBV19 NA CASSPDRYNSPLHF TGTGCCAGTAGTCCTGACAGGTATAATTCACCCCTCCACTTT
TRBJ2-1 NA TRBV11-3 NA CASSLGRLGEQFF TGTGCCAGCAGCTTGGGGCGTCTTGGGGAGCAGTTCTTC
TRBJ1-1 TRBD1 TRBV9 NA CASSARQGGETEAFF TGTGCCAGCAGCGCGCGACAGGGGGGTGAGACTGAAGCTTTCTTT
TRBJ2-3 NA TRBV21-1 NA CASSKGRKFLAGATDTQYF TGTGCCAGCAGCAAAGGTCGGAAGTTCCTAGCGGGGGCCACAGATACGCAGTATTTT
TRBJ1-3 NA TRBV21-1 NA CASSKWSGQGCSGNTIYF TGTGCCAGCAGCAAATGGTCCGGACAGGGCTGCTCTGGAAACACCATATATTTT
TRBJ2-3 NA TRBV15 NA CATSTIGGRGRYTDTQYF TGTGCCACCAGCACCATCGGAGGGCGGGGAAGGTACACAGATACGCAGTATTTT
TRBJ1-5 NA TRBV7-2 NA CASSSAGPFNQPQHF TGTGCCAGCAGCTCGGCAGGGCCTTTCAATCAGCCCCAGCATTTT
TRBJ1-3 NA TRBV3-1/TRBV3-2 NA CASSRTVSGNTIYF TGTGCCAGCAGTCGGACAGTCTCTGGAAACACCATATATTTT
TRBJ1-4 TRBD1 TRBV11-3 NA CASSSGQGAFKLFF TGTGCCAGCAGCTCAGGACAGGGGGCTTTTAAACTGTTTTTT
TRBJ1-1 TRBD1 TRBV5-1 NA CASSGSPGTGGDTEAFF TGCGCCAGCAGCGGAAGTCCCGGGACAGGGGGTGATACTGAAGCTTTCTTT
TRBJ1-4 NA TRBV19 once CASSMGSGSQNEKLFF TGTGCCAGTAGTATGGGGTCTGGGAGTCAAAATGAAAAACTGTTTTTT
TRBJ1-2 TRBD1 TRBV7-2 NA CASSLAGTGVKGYTF TGTGCCAGCAGCTTAGCAGGGACAGGGGTGAAAGGCTACACCTTC
TRBJ1-5 NA TRBV9 NA CASSVGDTAHQPQHF TGTGCCAGCAGCGTAGGGGACACGGCCCATCAGCCCCAGCATTTT
TRBJ2-1 TRBD2 TRBV27 NA CASSLRRGGLNEQFF TGTGCCAGCAGTTTAAGGCGGGGGGGCCTGAATGAGCAGTTCTTC
TRBJ2-7 NA TRBV7-9 NA CASSLWGAGAYEQYF TGTGCCAGCAGCTTATGGGGTGCGGGCGCCTACGAGCAGTACTTC
TRBJ2-5 NA TRBV5-8 once CASSLQGETQYF TGTGCCAGCAGCTTGCAGGGAGAGACCCAGTACTTC
TRBJ2-3 TRBD2 TRBV4-2 once CASSQDHSGGATDTQYF TGTGCCAGCAGCCAAGACCATAGCGGGGGGGCGACAGATACGCAGTATTTT
TRBJ1-4 NA TRBV9 NA CASSSDRFNEKLFF TGTGCCAGCAGCTCGGACAGATTCAATGAAAAACTGTTTTTT
TRBJ2-5 NA TRBV3-1/TRBV3-2 NA CASSQAYGVTQYF TGTGCCAGCAGCCAAGCGTACGGGGTGACCCAGTACTTC
TRBJ2-7 TRBD1 TRBV7-8 NA CATKRDRGRYEQYF TGTGCCACCAAGCGGGACAGGGGGCGGTACGAGCAGTACTTC
TRBJ2-1 NA TRBV18 NA CASSPGLPGLNEQFF TGTGCCAGCTCACCCGGCCTGCCGGGGTTGAATGAGCAGTTCTTC
TRBJ2-1 TRBD1 TRBV19 NA CASSRDRARPYNEQFF TGTGCCAGTAGCCGAGACAGGGCCCGACCCTACAATGAGCAGTTCTTC
TRBJ2-1 TRBD2 TRBV9 NA CASSPTSGGGNEQFF TGTGCCAGCAGCCCCACTAGCGGGGGGGGGAATGAGCAGTTCTTC
TRBJ2-3 TRBD1 TRBV7-6 NA CASSPGTGGEDTQYF TGTGCCAGCAGCCCCGGGACAGGGGGCGAGGATACGCAGTATTTT